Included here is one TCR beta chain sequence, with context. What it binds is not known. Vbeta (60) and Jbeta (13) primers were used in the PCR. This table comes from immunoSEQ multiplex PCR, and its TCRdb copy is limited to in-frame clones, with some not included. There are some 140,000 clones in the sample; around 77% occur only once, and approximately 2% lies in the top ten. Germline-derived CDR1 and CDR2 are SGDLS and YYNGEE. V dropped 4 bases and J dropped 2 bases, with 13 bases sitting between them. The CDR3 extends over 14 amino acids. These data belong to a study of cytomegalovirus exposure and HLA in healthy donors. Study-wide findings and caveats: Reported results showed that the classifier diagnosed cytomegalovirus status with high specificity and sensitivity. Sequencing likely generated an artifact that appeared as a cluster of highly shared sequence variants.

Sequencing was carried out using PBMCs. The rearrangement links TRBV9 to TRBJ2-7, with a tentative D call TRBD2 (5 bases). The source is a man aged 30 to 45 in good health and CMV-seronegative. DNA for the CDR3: TGTGCCAGCAGCACAGCGGACTCCCCCTACGAGCAGTACTTC. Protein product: CASSTADSPYEQYF.